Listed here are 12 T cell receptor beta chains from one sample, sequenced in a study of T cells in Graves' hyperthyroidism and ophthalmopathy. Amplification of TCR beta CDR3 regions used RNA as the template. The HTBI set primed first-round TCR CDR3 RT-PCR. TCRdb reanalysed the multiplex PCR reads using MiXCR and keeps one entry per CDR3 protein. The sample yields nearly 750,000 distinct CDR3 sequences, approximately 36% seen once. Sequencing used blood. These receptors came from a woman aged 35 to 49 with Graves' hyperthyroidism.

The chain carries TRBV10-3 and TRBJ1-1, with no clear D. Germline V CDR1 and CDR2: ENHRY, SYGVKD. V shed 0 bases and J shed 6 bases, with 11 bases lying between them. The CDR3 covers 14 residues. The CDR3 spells CAISESGVGAEAFF. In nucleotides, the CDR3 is TGTGCCATCAGTGAGTCCGGGGTTGGCGCTGAAGCTTTCTTT.

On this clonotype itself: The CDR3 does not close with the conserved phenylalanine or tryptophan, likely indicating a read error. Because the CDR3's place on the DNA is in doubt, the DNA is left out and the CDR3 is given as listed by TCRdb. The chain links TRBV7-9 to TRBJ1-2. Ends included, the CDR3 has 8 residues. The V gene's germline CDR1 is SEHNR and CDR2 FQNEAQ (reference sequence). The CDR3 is CASSSNLR.

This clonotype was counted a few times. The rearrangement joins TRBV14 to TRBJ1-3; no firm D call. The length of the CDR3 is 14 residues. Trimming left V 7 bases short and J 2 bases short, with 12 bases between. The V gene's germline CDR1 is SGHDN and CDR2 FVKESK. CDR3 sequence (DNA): TGTGCCAGCAAATCCGTCCACACTGGAAACACCATATATTTT. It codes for CASKSVHTGNTIYF.

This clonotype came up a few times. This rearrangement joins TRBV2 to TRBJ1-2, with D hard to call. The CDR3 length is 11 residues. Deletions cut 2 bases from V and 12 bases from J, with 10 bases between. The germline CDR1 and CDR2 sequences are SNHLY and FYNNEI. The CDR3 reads CASSESGGNTF. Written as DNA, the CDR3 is TGTGCCAGCAGTGAATCCGGAGGGAACACCTTC.

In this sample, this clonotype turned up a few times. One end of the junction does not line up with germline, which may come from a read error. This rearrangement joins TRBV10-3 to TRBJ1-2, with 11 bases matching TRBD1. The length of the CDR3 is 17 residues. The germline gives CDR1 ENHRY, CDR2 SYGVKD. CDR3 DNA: TGTGCCAGCAGTATCCGGGACAGGGGGTCTCCTAACTATGGCTACACCTTC. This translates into CASSIRDRGSPNYGYTF.

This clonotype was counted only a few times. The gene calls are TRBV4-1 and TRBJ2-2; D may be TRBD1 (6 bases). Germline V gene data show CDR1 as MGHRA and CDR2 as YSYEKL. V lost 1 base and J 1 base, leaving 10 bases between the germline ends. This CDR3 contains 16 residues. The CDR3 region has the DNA TGCGCCAGCAGCCAAGGTCACAGGGTGAACACCGGGGAGCTGTTTTTT. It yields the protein CASSQGHRVNTGELFF.

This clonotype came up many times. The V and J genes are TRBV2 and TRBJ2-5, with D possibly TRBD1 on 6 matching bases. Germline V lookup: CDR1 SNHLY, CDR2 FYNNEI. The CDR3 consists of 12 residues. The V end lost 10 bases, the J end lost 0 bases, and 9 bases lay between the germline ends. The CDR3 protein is CAIRTDQETQYF. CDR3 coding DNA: TGTGCCATCCGGACAGACCAAGAGACCCAGTACTTC.

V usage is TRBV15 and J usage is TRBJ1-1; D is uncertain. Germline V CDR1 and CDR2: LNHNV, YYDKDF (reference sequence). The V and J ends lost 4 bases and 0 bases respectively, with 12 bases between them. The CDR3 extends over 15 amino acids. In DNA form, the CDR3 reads TGTGCCACCAGCACCAGTGACGAAATGAACACTGAAGCTTTCTTT. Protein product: CATSTSDEMNTEAFF.

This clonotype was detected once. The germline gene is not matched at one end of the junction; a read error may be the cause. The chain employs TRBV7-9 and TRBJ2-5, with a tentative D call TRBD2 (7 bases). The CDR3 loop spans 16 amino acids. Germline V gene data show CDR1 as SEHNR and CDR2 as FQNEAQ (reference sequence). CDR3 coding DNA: TGCACCAGCAGCCAGGGGAGGGACACCTTCCAAGAGACCCAGTACTTC. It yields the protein CTSSQGRDTFQETQYF. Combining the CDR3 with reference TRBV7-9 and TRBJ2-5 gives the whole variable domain DTGVSQNPRHKITKRGQNVTFRCDPISEHNRLYWYRQTLGQGPEFLTYFQNEAQLEKSRLLSDRFSAERPKGSFSTLEIQRTEQGDSAMYLCTSSQGRDTFQETQYFGPGTRLLVL.

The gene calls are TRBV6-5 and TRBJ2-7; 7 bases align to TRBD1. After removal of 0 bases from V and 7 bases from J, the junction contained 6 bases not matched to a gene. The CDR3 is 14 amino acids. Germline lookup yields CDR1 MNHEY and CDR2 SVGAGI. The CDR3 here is CASSYSTGAGEQYF. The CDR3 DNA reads TGTGCCAGCAGTTACTCAACAGGGGCAGGGGAGCAGTACTTC.

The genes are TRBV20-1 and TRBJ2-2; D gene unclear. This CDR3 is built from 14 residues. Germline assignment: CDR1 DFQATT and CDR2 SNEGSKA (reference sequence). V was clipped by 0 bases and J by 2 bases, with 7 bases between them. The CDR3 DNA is TGCAGTGCTAGAGAGCGGATCAACACCGGGGAGCTGTTTTTT. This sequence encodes CSARERINTGELFF.

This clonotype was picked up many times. CDR3 protein: CASSFGTGVDGYTF. DNA of the CDR3: TGTGCCAGTAGCTTCGGGACAGGGGTTGATGGCTACACCTTC. This chain connects TRBV19 to TRBJ1-2; TRBD1 matches at 10 bases. Trimming at V came to 6 bases and at J to 6 bases, leaving 7 bases not matched to a gene. The V gene's germline CDR1 is LNHDA and CDR2 SQIVND (reference sequence). The CDR3 has 14 residues.